This is a list of T cell receptor beta chains from one sample in a study of T cell responses to AZD1222 COVID-19 vaccine. The data were produced by immunoSEQ multiplex PCR, yet TCRdb's version contains in-frame clones alone and is incomplete. The sample shows about 120,000 clones, roughly 80% of them seen only once. Material: peripheral blood, obtained on day 0 of AZD1222 vaccination. The receptors were sampled from an adult in good health. Each CDR3 is given with its conserved first and last residue. The D gene is left open where the match is weak. Some rows mark clone size as missing; the rest say once, few, many or name a class of expanded clone.

TRBD2	TRBV5-6	-	TRBJ2-3	CASSRSGGANTDTQYF	TGTGCCAGCAGTCGCAGCGGGGGGGCGAACACAGATACGCAGTATTTT
-	TRBV5-1	-	TRBJ2-7	CASSPGSTYEQYF	TGCGCCAGCAGTCCAGGGTCGACCTACGAGCAGTACTTC
-	TRBV3-1/TRBV3-2	-	TRBJ1-2	CASSQEGYGYTF	TGTGCCAGCAGCCAGGAGGGCTATGGCTACACCTTC
-	TRBV11-3	-	TRBJ2-1	CASSFGSGDYNEQFF	TGTGCCAGCAGCTTCGGTTCAGGTGACTACAATGAGCAGTTCTTC
TRBD1	TRBV5-4	-	TRBJ2-7	CASSPGAGGGFSYEQYF	TGTGCCAGCAGCCCTGGGGCAGGGGGCGGTTTCTCCTACGAGCAGTACTTC
-	TRBV15	-	TRBJ2-5	CATSRDGQIIGETQYF	TGTGCCACCAGCAGAGATGGCCAAATAATCGGAGAGACCCAGTACTTC
-	TRBV28	once	TRBJ1-5	CASSWGISNQPQHF	TGTGCCAGCAGTTGGGGCATCTCCAATCAGCCCCAGCATTTT
-	TRBV27	-	TRBJ2-7	CASSLEGRSSYEQYF	TGTGCCAGCAGTTTAGAAGGACGGAGCTCCTACGAGCAGTACTTC
-	TRBV6-5	-	TRBJ1-6	CASSLIQGNSPLHF	TGTGCCAGCAGTTTAATCCAGGGGAATTCACCCCTCCACTTT
TRBD2	TRBV3-1/TRBV3-2	-	TRBJ2-5	CASARPGGQETQYF	TGTGCCAGCGCCAGGCCGGGAGGGCAAGAGACCCAGTACTTC
-	TRBV2	-	TRBJ1-5	CASSDSFRGNQPQHF	TGTGCCAGCAGCGACAGCTTCAGGGGCAATCAGCCCCAGCATTTT
-	TRBV6-6	-	TRBJ1-5	CASSYPSGENQPQHF	TGTGCCAGCAGTTACCCGAGCGGGGAAAATCAGCCCCAGCATTTT
-	TRBV7-9	-	TRBJ1-1	CASSLFPAFRRWTEAFF	TGTGCCAGCAGCTTATTCCCGGCATTTCGAAGATGGACTGAAGCTTTCTTT
-	TRBV19	-	TRBJ2-1	CASSMRLSYNEQFF	TGTGCCAGTAGTATGAGACTATCCTACAATGAGCAGTTCTTC
-	TRBV19	-	TRBJ2-5	CASSMGVRSGETQYF	TGTGCCAGTAGTATGGGTGTGAGGTCAGGGGAGACCCAGTACTTC
-	TRBV3-1/TRBV3-2	once	TRBJ2-7	CASSQDRLAEIYEQYF	TGTGCCAGCAGCCAAGATCGGTTAGCGGAGATCTACGAGCAGTACTTC
-	TRBV5-4	-	TRBJ1-2	CASSLALGMNYGYTF	TGTGCCAGCAGCTTGGCCCTTGGGATGAACTATGGCTACACCTTC
-	TRBV6-2/TRBV6-3	-	TRBJ1-1	CASSYLGWGVDTEAFF	TGTGCCAGCAGTTATCTGGGGTGGGGAGTGGACACTGAAGCTTTCTTT
-	TRBV19	-	TRBJ2-7	CASSIRRNYEQYF	TGTGCCAGTAGTATTAGACGGAACTACGAGCAGTACTTC
-	TRBV3-1/TRBV3-2	-	TRBJ1-2	CASSQDPRDYGYTF	TGTGCCAGCAGCCAAGATCCGAGGGACTATGGCTACACCTTC
-	TRBV6-2/TRBV6-3	once	TRBJ2-1	CASSTDRISYNEQFF	TGTGCCAGCAGTACCGACAGGATTTCCTACAATGAGCAGTTCTTC
TRBD1	TRBV7-9	medium-sized	TRBJ1-2	CASSNRDSANYGYTF	TGTGCCAGCAGCAACCGGGACAGCGCTAACTATGGCTACACCTTC
-	TRBV30	-	TRBJ1-5	CAWGLQGYEPQHF	TGTGCCTGGGGATTACAAGGGTATGAGCCCCAGCATTTT
-	TRBV14	-	TRBJ2-1	CASSLLSGSYNEQFF	TGTGCCAGCAGTTTACTCTCAGGCTCCTACAATGAGCAGTTCTTC
TRBD2	TRBV28	-	TRBJ2-3	CASSRGGGPTDTQYF	TGTGCCAGCAGTCGCGGGGGGGGTCCCACAGATACGCAGTATTTT
-	TRBV27	-	TRBJ1-4	CASSPSRRASEKLFF	TGTGCCAGCAGTCCCTCGAGAAGGGCCAGCGAAAAACTGTTTTTT
-	TRBV7-8	-	TRBJ2-2	CASSFPQGENTGELFF	TGTGCCAGCAGCTTCCCACAGGGAGAGAACACCGGGGAGCTGTTTTTT
TRBD1	TRBV24-1	-	TRBJ1-5	CATSDSTGLQPQHF	TGTGCCACCAGTGACTCGACAGGGCTTCAGCCCCAGCATTTT
-	TRBV6-5	-	TRBJ1-6	CASSEMGGVGSPLHF	TGTGCCAGCAGCGAGATGGGGGGCGTTGGATCACCCCTCCACTTT
-	TRBV28	-	TRBJ2-7	CASTSVTYEQYF	TGTGCCAGCACTTCGGTTACCTACGAGCAGTACTTC
-	TRBV5-1	-	TRBJ1-1	CASSFWSGRGTEAFF	TGCGCCAGCAGCTTCTGGTCGGGGAGAGGGACTGAAGCTTTCTTT
TRBD2	TRBV3-1/TRBV3-2	-	TRBJ2-7	CASSRLAGEIEQYF	TGTGCCAGCAGCCGACTAGCGGGAGAAATCGAGCAGTACTTC
TRBD2	TRBV12-3/TRBV12-4	-	TRBJ2-1	CASRREEAEQFF	TGTGCCAGCAGACGGGAGGAGGCTGAGCAGTTCTTC
-	TRBV7-2	-	TRBJ1-2	CASRYNRETGYTF	TGTGCCAGCAGATATAACAGGGAAACAGGCTACACCTTC
-	TRBV18	-	TRBJ1-2	CASSPGDGYTF	TGTGCCAGCTCACCGGGCGATGGCTACACCTTC
-	TRBV7-7	-	TRBJ2-2	CASSLAWQGGTGELFF	TGTGCTAGCAGCTTAGCGTGGCAGGGAGGAACCGGGGAGCTGTTTTTT
-	TRBV15	-	TRBJ1-3	CATSRDRRGTGNTIYF	TGTGCCACCAGCAGAGATAGAAGAGGGACTGGAAACACCATATATTTT
-	TRBV5-5	-	TRBJ2-7	CASSIDPPYEQYF	TGTGCCAGCAGCATCGACCCCCCTTACGAGCAGTACTTC
-	TRBV2	-	TRBJ2-3	CASKGGWGTDTQYF	TGTGCCAGCAAGGGGGGGTGGGGCACAGATACGCAGTATTTT
-	TRBV2	-	TRBJ2-7	CASRGEAGQYF	TGTGCCAGCAGGGGAGAAGCAGGGCAGTACTTC
-	TRBV7-2	-	TRBJ2-5	CASSGQNQETQYF	TGTGCCAGCAGTGGTCAGAATCAAGAGACCCAGTACTTC
-	TRBV7-8	-	TRBJ2-3	CASIDLGTSTDTQYF	TGTGCCAGCATCGACTTAGGGACTAGCACAGATACGCAGTATTTT
TRBD1	TRBV9	-	TRBJ2-2	CASSARDRGSTGELFF	TGTGCCAGCAGCGCACGGGACAGGGGATCCACCGGGGAGCTGTTTTTT
-	TRBV4-1	-	TRBJ2-7	CASSLRLTAGSSYEQYF	TGCGCCAGCAGCCTACGTTTAACGGCGGGTAGCTCCTACGAGCAGTACTTC
-	TRBV28	-	TRBJ2-1	CASSRGTLTNEQFF	TGTGCCAGCAGTAGAGGGACTTTGACCAATGAGCAGTTCTTC
-	TRBV7-9	-	TRBJ1-5	CASSRGTHPPQHF	TGTGCCAGCAGCCGGGGGACCCATCCGCCCCAGCATTTT
-	TRBV6-5	-	TRBJ2-7	CASSTRGHEQYF	TGTGCCAGCTCGACCAGAGGGCACGAGCAGTACTTC
-	TRBV30	-	TRBJ2-5	CAWSVGGTETQYF	TGTGCCTGGAGTGTCGGTGGCACAGAGACCCAGTACTTC
-	TRBV6-5	-	TRBJ2-7	CASSYLSGDEQYF	TGTGCCAGCAGTTACCTTTCGGGAGACGAGCAGTACTTC